The TCR beta chain described here comes from a study of cytomegalovirus exposure and HLA in healthy donors. The PCR had 60 Vbeta and 13 Jbeta primers. The protocol was immunoSEQ multiplex PCR, while the TCRdb copy is restricted to in-frame clones and leaves out a portion. The repertoire holds 150,000 to 200,000 clones, with around 84% as singletons. This TCR derives from a man aged 18 to 29 in good health and CMV-seronegative. The specimen was PBMCs.

CDR3 region: CASSNLGQGNTIYF. The CDR3 DNA reads as TGTGCCAGCAGCAATCTGGGACAGGGAAACACCATATATTTT. The chain uses TRBV6-1 and TRBJ1-3; 7 nucleotides line up with TRBD1. Germline CDR1 reads MNHNS; CDR2 reads SASEGT. The CDR3 runs to 14 residues. V dropped 6 bases and J dropped 4; count of bases not matched to a gene: 6.